Given below is one TCR beta chain in context. The study sequenced TCR beta in blood CD8+ and CD4+ T cells. Healthy donors served as the controls. They were matched for age and sex. While CD8+ and CD4+ T cells were isolated negatively, TEMRA cells were enriched by FACS. The data originate from a study of CD8 T cells in Susac syndrome. The CDR3 has 16 amino acids. CDR1 and CDR2 from the germline V gene are SGDLS and YYNGEE. V lost 4 bases to trimming and J lost 6 bases; unmatched junction nucleotides: 12. RNA, at about 0.45 to 1 ug, was reverse transcribed with random hexamers. Amplification of TCR beta CDR3 across 54 Vbeta and 13 Jbeta was performed with immunoSEQ multiplex PCR. TCRdb independently ran MiXCR on the immunoSEQ multiplex PCR reads; one entry per CDR3 protein. The data contain 150,000 or so distinct CDR3 sequences, around 94% of them singletons.

The sequence was obtained from a human donor in good health. V usage is TRBV9 and J usage is TRBJ2-3, with 9 positions matching TRBD2. The specimen sequenced was CD4+ T cells from PBMCs. CDR3 protein: CASSQGPAGGGDTQYF. In DNA, the CDR3 is TGTGCCAGCAGCCAAGGGCCAGCGGGGGGAGGGGATACGCAGTATTTT.